The rows below give T cell receptor beta chains drawn from one sample of a study of shared clonotypes between healthy human individuals. Produced via immunoSEQ multiplex PCR; TCRdb's table is partial and in-frame only. The sample shows about 2.1 million clones, just over 90% of them seen only once. Sequencing used naive CD8+ T cells from PBMCs. The receptors come from a young man in good health. Some clones in this sample may be carry-over from other donors' samples. Both conserved end residues are part of each CDR3. The D gene is left open where the match is weak. Rows give clone size only sometimes, using once, few, many, or a class for an expanded clone.

TRBV7-9	TRBD1	.	TRBJ2-3	CASRSNRGATPDTQYF	TGTGCCAGCAGGTCTAACAGGGGGGCGACGCCAGATACGCAGTATTTT
TRBV27	.	.	TRBJ2-7	CASSPSRGFGEQYF	TGTGCCAGCAGTCCCTCAAGGGGATTCGGCGAGCAGTACTTC
TRBV27	.	.	TRBJ1-2	CASSRNSRQSFYGYTF	TGTGCCAGCTCCAGGAATAGTAGACAGAGCTTCTATGGCTACACCTTC
TRBV5-1	TRBD1	.	TRBJ2-1	CASSLARTGGNEQFF	TGCGCCAGCAGCTTGGCCCGGACAGGTGGGAATGAGCAGTTCTTC
TRBV7-3	TRBD2	.	TRBJ2-1	CASSPLAGALYNEQFF	TGTGCCAGCAGCCCTCTAGCGGGAGCCCTCTACAATGAGCAGTTCTTC
TRBV14	.	.	TRBJ1-1	CASTWALEGTEAFF	TGTGCCAGTACCTGGGCCCTGGAGGGGACTGAAGCTTTCTTT
TRBV4-1	.	.	TRBJ2-7	CASSQVSLSTYEQYF	TGCGCCAGCAGCCAAGTTTCGCTATCTACCTACGAGCAGTACTTC
TRBV7-8	.	.	TRBJ2-2	CASSPLMAGNTGELFF	TGTGCCAGCAGCCCCCTGATGGCGGGGAACACCGGGGAGCTGTTTTTT
TRBV10-2	.	.	TRBJ1-1	CASSYEVRTEAFF	TGCGCCAGCAGCTACGAGGTTCGGACTGAAGCTTTCTTT
TRBV16	TRBD2	.	TRBJ2-5	CASSQTGGADLHQETQYF	TGTGCCAGCTCGCAAACGGGAGGAGCGGATCTCCACCAAGAGACCCAGTACTTC
TRBV19	.	once	TRBJ2-1	CASEPYNSYNEQFF	TGTGCCAGTGAACCCTATAACTCCTACAATGAGCAGTTCTTC
TRBV21-1	.	.	TRBJ1-4	CASSNNRVGVEKLFF	TGTGCCAGCAGCAACAACAGGGTGGGGGTTGAAAAACTGTTTTTT
TRBV7-9	.	few	TRBJ1-1	CASSLVGGNTEAFF	TGTGCCAGCAGCTTAGTGGGAGGCAACACTGAAGCTTTCTTT
TRBV11-2	TRBD1	.	TRBJ2-7	CASSDRDRLYEQYF	TGTGCCAGCAGCGATCGGGACAGGCTATACGAGCAGTACTTC
TRBV27	TRBD1	.	TRBJ1-1	CASSFVGTGWNTEAFF	TGTGCCAGCAGTTTTGTGGGGACAGGCTGGAACACTGAAGCTTTCTTT
TRBV27	.	.	TRBJ2-1	CASSPQGLTGPYNEQFF	TGTGCCAGCAGTCCACAGGGACTAACGGGTCCCTACAATGAGCAGTTCTTC
TRBV2	.	.	TRBJ1-4	CASSSDRYENEKLFF	TGTGCCAGCAGCTCAGACCGATACGAGAATGAAAAACTGTTTTTT
TRBV7-8	.	.	TRBJ2-7	CASSFSVGIGEQYF	TGTGCCAGCAGCTTTAGTGTCGGAATTGGCGAGCAGTACTTC
TRBV7-9	.	.	TRBJ1-1	CASSLGAAEAFF	TGTGCCAGCAGCTTGGGTGCGGCGGAAGCTTTCTTT
TRBV19	TRBD1	.	TRBJ1-4	CASKGDGQGPQETNEKLFF	TGTGCCAGTAAGGGAGACGGACAGGGACCGCAGGAAACTAATGAAAAACTGTTTTTT
TRBV9	.	.	TRBJ2-7	CASSAGQRNYEQYF	TGTGCCAGCAGCGCCGGACAGCGAAACTACGAGCAGTACTTC
TRBV9	.	.	TRBJ2-7	CASSDINNYEQYF	TGTGCCAGCAGCGATATCAACAACTACGAGCAGTACTTC
TRBV6-1	.	.	TRBJ1-2	CASALYTF	TGTGCCAGCGCACTATACACCTTC
TRBV19	.	.	TRBJ2-7	CASSMGQGSSEQYF	TGTGCCAGTAGTATGGGCCAAGGGTCCTCCGAGCAGTACTTC
TRBV6-1	.	.	TRBJ2-5	CASSETGNQETQYF	TGTGCCAGCAGTGAAACAGGGAACCAAGAGACCCAGTACTTC
TRBV9	.	few	TRBJ1-4	CASSVGTATNEKLFF	TGTGCCAGCAGCGTAGGGACAGCAACTAATGAAAAACTGTTTTTT
TRBV27	TRBD1	.	TRBJ2-3	CASSSRTGYTDTQYF	TGTGCCAGCAGTTCACGGACAGGCTACACAGATACGCAGTATTTT
TRBV14	.	.	TRBJ2-2	CASSQRRSHTGELFF	TGTGCCAGCAGCCAAAGGAGATCTCACACCGGGGAGCTGTTTTTT
TRBV7-9	TRBD1	.	TRBJ2-7	CASSEPGQLFYEQYF	TGTGCCAGCAGCGAACCGGGACAGTTGTTCTACGAGCAGTACTTC
TRBV28	.	once	TRBJ2-7	CASRRSYEQYF	TGTGCCAGCAGGCGGTCCTACGAGCAGTACTTC
TRBV6-5	TRBD2	.	TRBJ2-7	CASSPRAGAYEQYF	TGTGCCAGCAGCCCTCGGGCGGGGGCCTACGAGCAGTACTTC
TRBV7-8	.	.	TRBJ2-3	CASHVPGADTQYF	TGTGCCAGCCACGTCCCAGGCGCAGATACGCAGTATTTT
TRBV7-8	TRBD2	.	TRBJ2-1	CASSLAAASGYNEQFF	TGTGCCAGCAGCTTAGCGGCGGCTAGCGGCTACAATGAGCAGTTCTTC
TRBV28	.	.	TRBJ2-5	CASSRLMGGQYF	TGTGCCAGCAGCCGACTTATGGGGGGCCAGTACTTC
TRBV19	.	.	TRBJ1-1	CASSTGQNTEAFF	TGTGCCAGTAGCACGGGACAGAACACTGAAGCTTTCTTT
TRBV9	.	once	TRBJ2-7	CASSVGRTNYEQYF	TGTGCCAGCAGCGTAGGAAGGACGAACTACGAGCAGTACTTC
TRBV27	TRBD2	.	TRBJ2-7	CASSRLAETYEQYF	TGTGCCAGCAGTCGACTAGCGGAGACTTACGAGCAGTACTTC
TRBV10-2	.	.	TRBJ2-5	CASSDSGTQYF	TGCGCCAGCAGTGATTCCGGGACCCAGTACTTC
TRBV5-6	.	.	TRBJ1-1	CASSLTGTVGTEAFF	TGTGCCAGCAGCCTTACCGGGACGGTGGGGACTGAAGCTTTCTTT
TRBV12-5	TRBD2	.	TRBJ2-1	CASGLITGTSVYEQFF	TGTGCTAGTGGTTTGATAACCGGGACTAGTGTCTATGAGCAGTTCTTC
TRBV7-9	.	.	TRBJ2-1	CASSSAAGRVHNEQFF	TGTGCCAGCAGCTCAGCGGCGGGACGGGTCCACAATGAGCAGTTCTTC
TRBV19	TRBD1	.	TRBJ1-1	CASSIASNRGPNTEAFF	TGTGCCAGTAGTATAGCTTCCAACAGGGGACCGAACACTGAAGCTTTCTTT
TRBV28	.	.	TRBJ1-2	CASSPAPGYTF	TGTGCCAGCAGTCCTGCCCCTGGCTACACCTTC
TRBV2	TRBD2	.	TRBJ2-7	CASSWGTSGAYEQYF	TGTGCCAGCAGTTGGGGGACTAGCGGAGCCTACGAGCAGTACTTC
TRBV12-2	.	.	TRBJ2-2	CASRFKTATPNTGELFF	TGTGCAAGTCGCTTTAAAACGGCTACCCCGAACACCGGGGAGCTGTTTTTT
TRBV11-2	.	.	TRBJ1-2	CASSLDRKGLNYGYTF	TGTGCCAGCAGCTTAGATAGGAAGGGCCTTAACTATGGCTACACCTTC
TRBV9	.	.	TRBJ2-5	CASSGGTPYQETQYF	TGTGCCAGCAGCGGCGGGACTCCGTACCAAGAGACCCAGTACTTC
TRBV6-1	.	.	TRBJ1-1	CASSFVRTEAFF	TGTGCCAGCAGTTTCGTACGCACTGAAGCTTTCTTT
TRBV19	TRBD2	.	TRBJ2-2	CASSRKREITGELFF	TGTGCCAGTAGCCGAAAGCGGGAGATCACCGGGGAGCTGTTTTTT
TRBV27	.	.	TRBJ1-3	CASSSNLSGNTIYF	TGTGCCAGCAGTTCAAACCTCTCTGGAAACACCATATATTTT
TRBV11-2	.	few	TRBJ2-2	CASSLRYGELFF	TGTGCCAGCAGCTTACGTTACGGGGAGCTGTTTTTT
TRBV27	.	.	TRBJ2-2	CASSREVRGTGELFF	TGTGCCAGCAGTCGGGAAGTTAGGGGCACCGGGGAGCTGTTTTTT
TRBV19	.	few	TRBJ1-5	CASSMDGQPQHF	TGTGCCAGTAGTATGGACGGACAGCCCCAGCATTTT
TRBV9	.	.	TRBJ1-1	CASSLSGGNTEAFF	TGTGCCAGCAGCCTCTCCGGGGGGAACACTGAAGCTTTCTTT
TRBV7-3	TRBD1	.	TRBJ2-7	CASSVRQGYEQYF	TGTGCCAGCAGCGTGCGACAGGGTTACGAGCAGTACTTC
TRBV9	.	.	TRBJ1-2	CASSADLTGAFYGYTF	TGTGCCAGCAGCGCCGACCTCACGGGGGCCTTCTATGGCTACACCTTC
TRBV6-1	.	.	TRBJ2-7	CASSEARGWEQYF	TGTGCCAGCAGTGAAGCGCGTGGGTGGGAGCAGTACTTC
TRBV7-9	TRBD2	.	TRBJ2-1	CATSLYPLREGNEQFF	TGTGCCACCTCGCTTTATCCCCTCCGGGAGGGCAACGAGCAGTTCTTC
TRBV27	TRBD1	.	TRBJ1-5	CASIPPGQGADRQPQHF	TGTGCCAGCATCCCTCCGGGACAGGGGGCCGACCGGCAGCCCCAGCATTTT
TRBV13	.	.	TRBJ1-1	CASRIRGRNTEAFF	TGTGCCAGCAGAATTCGGGGGCGGAACACTGAAGCTTTCTTT